The entry that follows covers one TCR beta chain sequence. The antigen is undetermined. These data are taken from a study of T cells after posttransplantation cyclophosphamide. The V gene lost 0 bases and the J gene lost 2 bases, with 15 bases spanning the gap. CDR3 length: 16 residues. CDR1 is SGHDT, CDR2 YYEEEE, per germline. Repertoires were generated with immunoSEQ multiplex PCR, while TCRdb's copy carries only in-frame clones and drops some. Seen here are roughly 5,000 clones, 94% observed once, and the top ten hold more than 1.2%. Broader study findings: Blood and skin or GI T cell repertoires showed limited TRB overlap. Later post-transplant blood repertoires were often dominated by donor CD8+ memory clones. After PTCy, TRB diversity resembled that of CNI/methotrexate controls.

Sequencing was done on a sample of CD4+ T cells sorted from bone marrow. The sequence was obtained from a woman aged 55-69 years in good health, CMV-negative, and a related stem cell transplant donor. This chain joins TRBV5-6 and TRBJ2-7, with D possibly matching TRBD2 (5 bases). This CDR3 is CASSLASGRIAYEQYF. In nucleotides, the CDR3 is TGTGCCAGCAGCTTGGCGAGCGGCAGGATTGCCTACGAGCAGTACTTC.